This T cell receptor beta chain comes out of a study of cytomegalovirus exposure and HLA in healthy donors. Study observations and caveats: TCR beta chains associated with HLA were, in a later analysis, more clonally expanded than equally common others. Judged likely to be a sequencing artifact was a cluster of highly shared sequence variants. Under in vitro conditions, a few CMV-associated chains were confirmed as specific for CMV antigens.

Germline V lookup: CDR1 WSHSY, CDR2 SAAADI. V gave up 3 bases and J gave up 0 bases, with 6 bases separating them. The CDR3 is made up of 13 amino acids. 13 Jbeta primers and 60 Vbeta primers were used for the PCR. Authors' data handling: There were around 80 million unique TCR beta chains by a later count, and 10 million to 12 million of them were shared. Assay used: immunoSEQ multiplex PCR; TCRdb lists only in-frame clones, some missing. The V and J calls and the clone size are those of that table, but D and trimming were determined from the DNA. The sample records some 140,000 clones, approximately 74% being singletons. Turning to this clone: The antigen is undetermined.

The receptor comes from a man aged 30 to 45 in good health and CMV-seronegative. Sequencing was performed on PBMCs. This chain links TRBV10-2 with TRBJ2-7; D uncertain. The chain's CDR3 is CASSEQSSYEQYF. CDR3 sequence (DNA): TGCGCCAGCAGTGAACAGAGCTCCTACGAGCAGTACTTC.